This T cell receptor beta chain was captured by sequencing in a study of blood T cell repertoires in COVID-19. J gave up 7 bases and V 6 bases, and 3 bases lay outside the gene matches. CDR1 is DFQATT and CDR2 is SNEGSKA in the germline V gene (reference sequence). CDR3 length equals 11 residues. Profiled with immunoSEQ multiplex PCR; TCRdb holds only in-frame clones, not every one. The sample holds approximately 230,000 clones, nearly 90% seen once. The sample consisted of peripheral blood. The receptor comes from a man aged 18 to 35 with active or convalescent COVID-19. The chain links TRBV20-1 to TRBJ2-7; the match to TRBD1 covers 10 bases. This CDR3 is CSAGQGWEQYF. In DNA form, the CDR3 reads TGCAGTGCGGGACAGGGGTGGGAGCAGTACTTC.